This entry lists 9 T cell receptor beta chains sequenced from one sample in a study of blood T cell repertoires in COVID-19. Profiling relied on immunoSEQ multiplex PCR, and the TCRdb table lists in-frame clones only, not all of them. The sample consists of about 15,000 clones, 75% of them appearing once. Sequencing was done on a sample of peripheral blood. These receptors originate from a man between 60 and 75 years old with acute or convalescent COVID-19.

J is TRBJ2-3 and V is TRBV30; 9 nucleotides line up with TRBD2. The germline CDR1 and CDR2 sequences are GTSNPN and SVGIG (reference sequence). With V trimmed by 1 base and J by 1 base, 3 bases remained unmatched. The CDR3 has 15 residues. The CDR3: CAWSGLAGRTDTQYF. DNA of the CDR3: TGTGCCTGGAGTGGGCTAGCGGGGCGCACAGATACGCAGTATTTT.

The rearrangement joins TRBV4-3 to TRBJ2-7; 8 nucleotides match TRBD1. The J segment lost 4 bases and the V segment lost 2 bases, leaving 7 bases of the junction unmatched. There are 15 residues in the CDR3. Per the germline V gene, CDR1 is LGHNA and CDR2 is YSLEER. CDR3 sequence: CASSQTRTGRYEQYF. DNA for the CDR3: TGCGCCAGCAGCCAAACAAGGACAGGGCGGTACGAGCAGTACTTC.

This clone came up once. The chain employs TRBV7-8 and TRBJ2-1, with D possibly TRBD2 on 6 matching bases. Germline CDR1 reads SGHVS; CDR2 reads FQNEAQ. V lost 5 bases and J 2 bases, leaving 16 bases between the germline ends. This CDR3 spans 16 amino acids. The CDR3 spells CASSHQPGGAYNEQFF. In DNA, the CDR3 is TGTGCCAGCAGCCACCAACCAGGAGGGGCCTACAATGAGCAGTTCTTC.

This chain joins TRBV11-2 and TRBJ1-2; TRBD1 might be the D (5 bases). The CDR3 has 15 residues. Trimming cost V 4 bases and J 1 base, with 13 bases left between them. Germline CDR1 SGHAT, CDR2 FQNNGV. CDR3 nucleotides: TGTGCCAGCAGCTCCATCCAGACAGATAACTATGGCTACACCTTC. Translated: CASSSIQTDNYGYTF.

This sequence joins TRBV4-1 and TRBJ1-4; TRBD1 is a possible D gene (6 bases). The CDR3 consists of 15 residues. V was cut by 4 bases and J by 8 bases, with 17 bases left in between. The germline CDR1 and CDR2 sequences are MGHRA and YSYEKL. This CDR3 reads CASSRLSGVGEKLFF. CDR3 nucleotide sequence: TGCGCCAGCAGCCGCCTGTCAGGGGTAGGGGAAAAACTGTTTTTT.

The V and J genes are TRBV30 and TRBJ2-7, with TRBD1 as a possible D gene (6 bases). V shed 0 bases and J shed 1 base, with 13 bases lying between them. This CDR3 spans 15 amino acids. From germline, CDR1 is GTSNPN and CDR2 SVGIG (reference sequence). CDR3 DNA: TGTGCCTGGAGTGTACTGGCAGGGGAGTCCTACGAGCAGTACTTC. Protein product: CAWSVLAGESYEQYF.

This clone was seen only a few times. The chain is built from TRBV18 and TRBJ1-2; D is ambiguous. The germline CDR1 and CDR2 sequences are KGHSH and LQKENI. Between the trimmed V and J ends, which lost 4 bases and 7 bases, there was a span of 19 bases. The CDR3 is 15 amino acids. The CDR3, as DNA: TGTGCCAGCTCACTCAATCGGCCTCAGACGGGTGGCTACACCTTC. Translation gives CASSLNRPQTGGYTF.

The sample holds a few counts of this clone. The rearrangement links TRBV23-1 to TRBJ2-2; 8 bases align to TRBD1. TRBV23-1 is designated an ORF whose function remains uncertain. This CDR3 region has 14 residues. The trim removed 9 bases at V and 3 bases at J, leaving 6 bases unmatched. For the CDR3, the DNA is TGCGCCAGTCCGGACAGGGACGACACCGGGGAGCTGTTTTTT. Its protein product is CASPDRDDTGELFF.

The chain joins TRBV19 to TRBJ2-7, with 8 positions matching TRBD2. The CDR3 is 14 residues long. Per the germline V gene, CDR1 is LNHDA and CDR2 is SQIVND (reference sequence). J was trimmed by 3 bases and V by 3 bases; bases with no gene match: 4. This chain's CDR3 is CASSIRRGDYEQYF. As DNA, the CDR3 is TGTGCCAGTAGTATCAGGCGGGGGGACTACGAGCAGTACTTC.